This TCR beta chain emerged from a study of metastatic and nonmetastatic thyroid tumors. Study information: It was across blood and tumor or nodule tissue from malignant and benign thyroid patients that repertoires were compared.

TCRdb re-analyzed the PCR reads through MiXCR. The sample includes about 40,000 clones, about a sixth of them seen just once. The germline V and J ends were trimmed by 7 bases and 5 bases, with 14 bases remaining between them. Looked up from germline, CDR1 is MNHEY and CDR2 is SVGAGI. This CDR3 is 13 amino acids long. Each patient went into thyroid surgery without having received any treatment. Material for sequencing was tumor tissue. The receptor was isolated from a female donor with papillary thyroid cancer or a benign thyroid nodule (not recorded which). Some clones in this sample may be carry-over from other donors' samples. The chain combines TRBV6-5 with TRBJ2-5; weak D call: TRBD2 (6 bases). Here the CDR3 DNA reads TGTGCCAGCACCGGGGGACCACGGGAGACCCAGTACTTC. Translated: CASTGGPRETQYF.